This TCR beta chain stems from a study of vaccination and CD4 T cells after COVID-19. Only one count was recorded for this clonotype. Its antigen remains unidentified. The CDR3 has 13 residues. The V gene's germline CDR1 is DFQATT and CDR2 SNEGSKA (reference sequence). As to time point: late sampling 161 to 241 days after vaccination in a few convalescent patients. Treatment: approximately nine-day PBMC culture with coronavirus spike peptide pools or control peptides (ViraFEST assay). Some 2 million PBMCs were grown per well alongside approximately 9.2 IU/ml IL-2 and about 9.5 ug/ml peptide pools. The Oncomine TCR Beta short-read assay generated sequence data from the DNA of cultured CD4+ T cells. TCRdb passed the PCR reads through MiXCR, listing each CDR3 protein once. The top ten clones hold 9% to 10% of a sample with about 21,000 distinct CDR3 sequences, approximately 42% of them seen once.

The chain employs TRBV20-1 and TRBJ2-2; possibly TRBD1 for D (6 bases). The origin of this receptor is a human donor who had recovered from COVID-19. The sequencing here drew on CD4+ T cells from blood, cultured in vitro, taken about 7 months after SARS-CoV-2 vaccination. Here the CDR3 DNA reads TGCAGCACCCCCGGACAGTTTGCCGGGGAGCTGTTTTTT. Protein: CSTPGQFAGELFF.